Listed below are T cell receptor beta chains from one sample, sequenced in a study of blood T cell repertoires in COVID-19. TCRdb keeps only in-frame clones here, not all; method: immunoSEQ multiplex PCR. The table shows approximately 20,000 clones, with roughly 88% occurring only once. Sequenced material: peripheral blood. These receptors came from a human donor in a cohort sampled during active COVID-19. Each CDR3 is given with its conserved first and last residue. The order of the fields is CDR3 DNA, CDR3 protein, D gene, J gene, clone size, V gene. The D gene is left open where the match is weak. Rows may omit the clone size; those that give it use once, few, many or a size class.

cdr3_nt: TGTGCCAGTAGTATAGACCCAGGGGGAAATGAGCAGTTCTTC; cdr3_aa: CASSIDPGGNEQFF; d_call: TRBD1; j_call: TRBJ2-1; clone_size: -; v_call: TRBV19
cdr3_nt: TGTGCCAGCAGCGTATCTCAGGACAGAACGCAGTATTTT; cdr3_aa: CASSVSQDRTQYF; d_call: -; j_call: TRBJ2-3; clone_size: -; v_call: TRBV9
cdr3_nt: TGTGCCAGCAGCTTTTTTGGAGGGTACGAGCAGTACTTC; cdr3_aa: CASSFFGGYEQYF; d_call: -; j_call: TRBJ2-7; clone_size: -; v_call: TRBV6-5
cdr3_nt: TGTGCCAGCTCCCACGCCGGAGGGGAGACCCAGTACTTC; cdr3_aa: CASSHAGGETQYF; d_call: -; j_call: TRBJ2-5; clone_size: -; v_call: TRBV18
cdr3_nt: TGTGCCAGTAGGCGGCTAGCGGGAAGATACGAGCAGTACTTC; cdr3_aa: CASRRLAGRYEQYF; d_call: TRBD2; j_call: TRBJ2-7; clone_size: -; v_call: TRBV6-5
cdr3_nt: TGTGCCAGCAGTACCGGGACAGGTGATAATCAGCCCCAGCATTTT; cdr3_aa: CASSTGTGDNQPQHF; d_call: TRBD1; j_call: TRBJ1-5; clone_size: -; v_call: TRBV19
cdr3_nt: TGTGCCAGCAATACATTCCCTGCATTCACAGATACGCAGTATTTT; cdr3_aa: CASNTFPAFTDTQYF; d_call: -; j_call: TRBJ2-3; clone_size: -; v_call: TRBV6-5
cdr3_nt: TGTGCCAGCAGTAACACGTCCTCTGGGGCCAACGTCCTGACTTTC; cdr3_aa: CASSNTSSGANVLTF; d_call: -; j_call: TRBJ2-6; clone_size: -; v_call: TRBV28
cdr3_nt: TGTGCCAGCAGCGTAGTCGGGGTGAACACTGAAGCTTTCTTT; cdr3_aa: CASSVVGVNTEAFF; d_call: -; j_call: TRBJ1-1; clone_size: -; v_call: TRBV9
cdr3_nt: TGTGCCTGGAGTGTTGGACTAGCGGGGGGTATGCAGTATTTT; cdr3_aa: CAWSVGLAGGMQYF; d_call: TRBD2; j_call: TRBJ2-3; clone_size: -; v_call: TRBV30
cdr3_nt: TGTGCCAGTAGTATGCAGGGGGACAATGAGCAGTTCTTC; cdr3_aa: CASSMQGDNEQFF; d_call: TRBD1; j_call: TRBJ2-1; clone_size: -; v_call: TRBV19
cdr3_nt: TGTGCCAGCAGCCGGACAGGGAACACTGAAGCTTTCTTT; cdr3_aa: CASSRTGNTEAFF; d_call: TRBD1; j_call: TRBJ1-1; clone_size: -; v_call: TRBV5-4
cdr3_nt: TGTGCCAGCAGTTACTCTAGCGGGAGGGAGACCCAGTACTTC; cdr3_aa: CASSYSSGRETQYF; d_call: TRBD2; j_call: TRBJ2-5; clone_size: -; v_call: TRBV6-2/TRBV6-3
cdr3_nt: TGTGCCAGTAGTACTCCGACTAGCGGGGTGTTGGGAGAGACCCAGTACTTC; cdr3_aa: CASSTPTSGVLGETQYF; d_call: TRBD2; j_call: TRBJ2-5; clone_size: -; v_call: TRBV19
cdr3_nt: TGTGCCAGCAGCTTAGCGGGTCGGTCCCACGAGCAGTACTTC; cdr3_aa: CASSLAGRSHEQYF; d_call: -; j_call: TRBJ2-7; clone_size: -; v_call: TRBV11-2
cdr3_nt: TGTGCCTGGAGGAGGGGGACCCTCTTTGAAGATACGCAGTATTTT; cdr3_aa: CAWRRGTLFEDTQYF; d_call: -; j_call: TRBJ2-3; clone_size: -; v_call: TRBV30
cdr3_nt: TGCAGCGTTATAGGGACTAGCGGGACAAACAATGAGCAGTTCTTC; cdr3_aa: CSVIGTSGTNNEQFF; d_call: TRBD2; j_call: TRBJ2-1; clone_size: -; v_call: TRBV29-1
cdr3_nt: TGTGCCACCAGTTCAGGGGAATTCAATCAGCCCCAGCATTTT; cdr3_aa: CATSSGEFNQPQHF; d_call: -; j_call: TRBJ1-5; clone_size: few; v_call: TRBV24-1
cdr3_nt: TGCGCCAGCAGCCCAAAAAAAGGCGGGGAGGTAGCCGGCTCTGGAAACACCATATATTTT; cdr3_aa: CASSPKKGGEVAGSGNTIYF; d_call: -; j_call: TRBJ1-3; clone_size: -; v_call: TRBV4-1
cdr3_nt: TGTGCCAGCACCAAGACTAGCGGGAGAGTCGGGGAGCTGTTTTTT; cdr3_aa: CASTKTSGRVGELFF; d_call: TRBD2; j_call: TRBJ2-2; clone_size: -; v_call: TRBV28
cdr3_nt: TGCGCCAGCAGCTTGGGGTCAGGGATTGGGAACACTGAAGCTTTCTTT; cdr3_aa: CASSLGSGIGNTEAFF; d_call: -; j_call: TRBJ1-1; clone_size: -; v_call: TRBV5-1
cdr3_nt: TGTGCCAGCAGGCCCAGGGGGAGTCAGCCCCAGCATTTT; cdr3_aa: CASRPRGSQPQHF; d_call: TRBD1; j_call: TRBJ1-5; clone_size: few; v_call: TRBV2
cdr3_nt: TGCAGCGTTGACAGAGGACAGGGAATCTTATCCTACAATGAGCAGTTCTTC; cdr3_aa: CSVDRGQGILSYNEQFF; d_call: TRBD1; j_call: TRBJ2-1; clone_size: -; v_call: TRBV29-1
cdr3_nt: TGTGCCAGCAGCTCACTGGGAGTGGGAAGCAATCAGCCCCAGCATTTT; cdr3_aa: CASSSLGVGSNQPQHF; d_call: -; j_call: TRBJ1-5; clone_size: -; v_call: TRBV6-6
cdr3_nt: TGTGCCAGTAGTATATCCCAGGGCAGTGAAGCTTTCTTT; cdr3_aa: CASSISQGSEAFF; d_call: -; j_call: TRBJ1-1; clone_size: -; v_call: TRBV19
cdr3_nt: TGTGCCAGCAGCTTATCCGGGACTAGCAGCCAAGAGACCCAGTACTTC; cdr3_aa: CASSLSGTSSQETQYF; d_call: TRBD2; j_call: TRBJ2-5; clone_size: -; v_call: TRBV7-2
cdr3_nt: TGTGCCAGCAGCATAACAGGGGGCTCTGGAAACACCATATATTTT; cdr3_aa: CASSITGGSGNTIYF; d_call: TRBD1; j_call: TRBJ1-3; clone_size: -; v_call: TRBV5-4
cdr3_nt: TGTGCCAGCAGTTACGGCCTAGCGGGGAGTGAGCAGTTCTTC; cdr3_aa: CASSYGLAGSEQFF; d_call: TRBD2; j_call: TRBJ2-1; clone_size: -; v_call: TRBV6-7
cdr3_nt: TGTGCCAGCAGCCCAACCCGGGGAAGACTCTACGAGCAGTACTTC; cdr3_aa: CASSPTRGRLYEQYF; d_call: -; j_call: TRBJ2-7; clone_size: -; v_call: TRBV3-1/TRBV3-2
cdr3_nt: TGCGCCAGCAGTGAGTCGACGGGACAGGGGCGTTCACCCCTCCACTTT; cdr3_aa: CASSESTGQGRSPLHF; d_call: TRBD1; j_call: TRBJ1-6; clone_size: few; v_call: TRBV10-1
cdr3_nt: TGTGCCAGCAGTCTCGGGGACAAAACCTACGAGCAGTACTTC; cdr3_aa: CASSLGDKTYEQYF; d_call: -; j_call: TRBJ2-7; clone_size: once; v_call: TRBV27
cdr3_nt: TGTGCCAGCAGTGCGGGTCTAGCGGGGGTTCTCTCTGGGGCCAACGTCCTGACTTTC; cdr3_aa: CASSAGLAGVLSGANVLTF; d_call: TRBD2; j_call: TRBJ2-6; clone_size: -; v_call: TRBV2
cdr3_nt: TGTGCCAGCAGCTTAGATCCAGGGGGCTGGGAGACCCAGTACTTC; cdr3_aa: CASSLDPGGWETQYF; d_call: TRBD1; j_call: TRBJ2-5; clone_size: -; v_call: TRBV11-3
cdr3_nt: TGTGCCACCAGTGATTTCTCGACAGGGGGCCCAGATACGCAGTATTTT; cdr3_aa: CATSDFSTGGPDTQYF; d_call: TRBD1; j_call: TRBJ2-3; clone_size: -; v_call: TRBV24-1
cdr3_nt: TGTGCCAGCAGCTTAGAAGCTAGCTTAGGCGGGGAGCTGTTTTTT; cdr3_aa: CASSLEASLGGELFF; d_call: -; j_call: TRBJ2-2; clone_size: -; v_call: TRBV11-2
cdr3_nt: TGTGCCAGCAGTGACCGTTACAATGAGCAGTTCTTC; cdr3_aa: CASSDRYNEQFF; d_call: -; j_call: TRBJ2-1; clone_size: -; v_call: TRBV6-4
cdr3_nt: TGTGCCTGGAGGAAACCGGGACAGGGGACCAAAAACATTCAGTACTTC; cdr3_aa: CAWRKPGQGTKNIQYF; d_call: TRBD1; j_call: TRBJ2-4; clone_size: -; v_call: TRBV30
cdr3_nt: TGTGCCAGCAGTCGGACAGTCCCCGGGGAGCTGTTTTTT; cdr3_aa: CASSRTVPGELFF; d_call: -; j_call: TRBJ2-2; clone_size: -; v_call: TRBV11-3
cdr3_nt: TGTGCCAGCAGCTCCCAGGGACAGGGGAATATCTACGAGCAGTACTTC; cdr3_aa: CASSSQGQGNIYEQYF; d_call: TRBD1; j_call: TRBJ2-7; clone_size: -; v_call: TRBV7-6
cdr3_nt: TGCAGCGTTGAAGGGCTTGCAGGCAACTATGGCTACACCTTC; cdr3_aa: CSVEGLAGNYGYTF; d_call: -; j_call: TRBJ1-2; clone_size: -; v_call: TRBV29-1
cdr3_nt: TGTGCCAGCAGCTTAAGTTGGTCGAGCTATGGCTACACCTTC; cdr3_aa: CASSLSWSSYGYTF; d_call: -; j_call: TRBJ1-2; clone_size: -; v_call: TRBV7-2
cdr3_nt: TGTGCCAGCAGTGGAGGGACAGGGGTTTCCGGAGAGACCCAGTACTTC; cdr3_aa: CASSGGTGVSGETQYF; d_call: TRBD1; j_call: TRBJ2-5; clone_size: -; v_call: TRBV28